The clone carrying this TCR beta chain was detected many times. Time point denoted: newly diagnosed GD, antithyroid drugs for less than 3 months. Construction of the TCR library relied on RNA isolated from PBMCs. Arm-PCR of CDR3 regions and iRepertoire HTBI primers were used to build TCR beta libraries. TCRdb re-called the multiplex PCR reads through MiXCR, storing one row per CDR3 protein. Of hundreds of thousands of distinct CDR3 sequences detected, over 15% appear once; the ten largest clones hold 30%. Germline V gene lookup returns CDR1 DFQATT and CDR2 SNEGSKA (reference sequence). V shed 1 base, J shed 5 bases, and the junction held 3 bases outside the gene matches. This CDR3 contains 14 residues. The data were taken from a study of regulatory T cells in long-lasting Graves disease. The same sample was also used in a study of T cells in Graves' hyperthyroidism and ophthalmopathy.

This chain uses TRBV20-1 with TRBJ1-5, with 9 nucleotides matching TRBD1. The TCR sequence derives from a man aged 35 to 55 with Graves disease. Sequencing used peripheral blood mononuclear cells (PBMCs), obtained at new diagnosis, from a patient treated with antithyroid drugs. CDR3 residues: CSARGDREDQPQHF. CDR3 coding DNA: TGCAGTGCTAGAGGGGACAGGGAAGATCAGCCCCAGCATTTT.